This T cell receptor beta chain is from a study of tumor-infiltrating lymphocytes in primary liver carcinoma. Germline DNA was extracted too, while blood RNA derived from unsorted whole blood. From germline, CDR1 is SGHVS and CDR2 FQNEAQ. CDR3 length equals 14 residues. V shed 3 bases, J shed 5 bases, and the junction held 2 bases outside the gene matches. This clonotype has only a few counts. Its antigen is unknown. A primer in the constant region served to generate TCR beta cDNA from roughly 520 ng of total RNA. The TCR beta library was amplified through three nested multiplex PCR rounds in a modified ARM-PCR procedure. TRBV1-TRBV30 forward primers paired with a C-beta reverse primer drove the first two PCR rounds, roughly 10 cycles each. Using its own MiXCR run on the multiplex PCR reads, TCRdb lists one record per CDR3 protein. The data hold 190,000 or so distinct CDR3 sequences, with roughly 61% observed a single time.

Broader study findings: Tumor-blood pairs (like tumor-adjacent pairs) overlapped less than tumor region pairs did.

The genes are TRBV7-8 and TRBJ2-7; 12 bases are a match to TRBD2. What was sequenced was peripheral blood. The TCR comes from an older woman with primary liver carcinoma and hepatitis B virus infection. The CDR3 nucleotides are TGTGCCAGCAGCTTGGGACTAGCGGGCGACGAGCAGTACTTC. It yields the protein CASSLGLAGDEQYF.